These 9 T cell receptor beta chains were all obtained from the same sample, sequenced in a study of T-cell reconstitution after alpha-beta-depleted transplantation in children. Unique molecular identifiers were incorporated when the TCRbeta library was constructed. Each CDR3 protein gets one entry after TCRdb re-called the PCR reads with MiXCR. The sample includes roughly 220,000 distinct CDR3 sequences, 7.5% to 10% of them seen just once. The sequences come from PBMCs from the stem cell graft donor, collected from the stem cell graft. Receptors were obtained from a human donor who donated a stem cell graft to a child with SCID.

This clonotype was counted ten times or more. V and J are TRBV10-3 and TRBJ1-4; D might be TRBD1 (5 bases). V was cut by 6 bases and J by 5 bases, with 10 bases left in between. Germline lookup yields CDR1 ENHRY and CDR2 SYGVKD. This CDR3 comprises 13 residues. DNA of the CDR3: TGTGCCATCAGCCAGACAGTGAATGAAAAACTGTTTTTT. Residues: CAISQTVNEKLFF.

This clonotype was picked up one time. The genes are TRBV7-8 and TRBJ1-2; no clear D gene. Trimming removed 5 bases from V and 7 bases from J, with 17 bases in between. Germline values: CDR1 SGHVS, CDR2 FQNEAQ. The length of the CDR3 is 14 residues. This CDR3 is CASSPRLDGGGYTF. CDR3 bases: TGTGCCAGCAGCCCCCGTTTGGATGGAGGTGGCTACACCTTC.

This clonotype was observed at least ten times. The chain carries TRBV4-3 and TRBJ1-3, with 8 bases fitting TRBD1. From germline, CDR1 is LGHNA and CDR2 YSLEER. V gave up 4 bases and J gave up 1 base; unmatched junction bases: 6. This CDR3 contains 16 residues. In DNA form, the CDR3 reads TGCGCCAGCAGCCCCAGGACAGGGACGTCTGGAAACACCATATATTTT. As protein: CASSPRTGTSGNTIYF.

Ten or more counts support this clonotype. This chain joins TRBV29-1 and TRBJ2-1; possibly TRBD1 for D (6 bases). The CDR3 is 16 residues long. Germline CDR1 SQVTM, CDR2 ANQGSEA. V was pared by 7 bases and J by 3 bases, with 22 bases between. Written as DNA, the CDR3 is TGCAGCGCCCAAAGACAGGCCAACACTAACTACAATGAGCAGTTCTTC. Amino acid sequence: CSAQRQANTNYNEQFF.

A few counts support this clonotype. J is TRBJ2-3 and V is TRBV5-1; TRBD2 agrees at 13 bases. CDR3 length: 17 amino acids. V shed 4 bases, J shed 7 bases, and the junction held 12 bases outside the gene matches. The germline CDR1 and CDR2 sequences are SGHRS and YFSETQ. The DNA for the CDR3 is TGCGCCAGCAGCCATCATCGACTAGCGGGGGGCAGGAATACGCAGTATTTT. This encodes CASSHHRLAGGRNTQYF. The complete variable domain, with remaining parts taken from reference TRBV5-1 and TRBJ2-3, reads KAGVTQTPRYLIKTRGQQVTLSCSPISGHRSVSWYQQTPGQGLQFLFEYFSETQRNKGNFPGRFSGRQFSNSRSEMNVSTLELGDSALYLCASSHHRLAGGRNTQYFGPGTRLTVL.

This clonotype was counted at least ten times. V and J are TRBV20-1 and TRBJ1-4, with 7 bases matching TRBD1. The V segment lost 5 bases and the J segment 4 bases; nucleotides outside the gene matches: 10. This CDR3 is built from 15 residues. CDR1 DFQATT and CDR2 SNEGSKA come from the germline V gene (reference sequence). DNA of the CDR3: TGCAGTGCTTATAGAATGACAGGGAGTAATGAAAAACTGTTTTTT. Translating gives CSAYRMTGSNEKLFF.

This clonotype was observed many times. V is TRBV3-1 and J is TRBJ2-7; D is unresolved. The CDR3 length is 15 residues. The V end lost 4 bases, the J end lost 2 bases, and 15 bases lay between the germline ends. CDR1 LGHDT and CDR2 YNNKEL come from the germline V gene (reference sequence). CDR3 region: CASSRLPGFTYEQYF. CDR3 sequence (DNA): TGTGCCAGCAGCCGTCTACCAGGATTTACCTACGAGCAGTACTTC.

A few counts support this clonotype. V and J are TRBV7-9 and TRBJ2-3; 8 bases are shared with TRBD2. The germline CDR1 and CDR2 sequences are SEHNR and FQNEAQ (reference sequence). The trim removed 0 bases at V and 4 bases at J, leaving 9 bases unmatched. CDR3 length: 17 residues. In DNA, the CDR3 is TGTGCCAGCAGCTTAGCGCCCGTAGCGGGGCGCGCAGATACGCAGTATTTT. Its translation is CASSLAPVAGRADTQYF.

This clonotype was picked up many times. The V and J genes are TRBV5-1 and TRBJ2-6, with D maybe TRBD1 (5 bases). This CDR3 has 15 residues. Germline loops: CDR1 SGHRS, CDR2 YFSETQ. V lost 0 bases and J 2 bases, leaving 6 bases between the germline ends. The CDR3: CASSLVGPGANVLTF. The DNA for the CDR3 is TGCGCCAGCAGCTTGGTGGGGCCTGGGGCCAACGTCCTGACTTTC. Complete variable domain (other parts from reference TRBV5-1 and TRBJ2-6): KAGVTQTPRYLIKTRGQQVTLSCSPISGHRSVSWYQQTPGQGLQFLFEYFSETQRNKGNFPGRFSGRQFSNSRSEMNVSTLELGDSALYLCASSLVGPGANVLTFGAGSRLTVL.